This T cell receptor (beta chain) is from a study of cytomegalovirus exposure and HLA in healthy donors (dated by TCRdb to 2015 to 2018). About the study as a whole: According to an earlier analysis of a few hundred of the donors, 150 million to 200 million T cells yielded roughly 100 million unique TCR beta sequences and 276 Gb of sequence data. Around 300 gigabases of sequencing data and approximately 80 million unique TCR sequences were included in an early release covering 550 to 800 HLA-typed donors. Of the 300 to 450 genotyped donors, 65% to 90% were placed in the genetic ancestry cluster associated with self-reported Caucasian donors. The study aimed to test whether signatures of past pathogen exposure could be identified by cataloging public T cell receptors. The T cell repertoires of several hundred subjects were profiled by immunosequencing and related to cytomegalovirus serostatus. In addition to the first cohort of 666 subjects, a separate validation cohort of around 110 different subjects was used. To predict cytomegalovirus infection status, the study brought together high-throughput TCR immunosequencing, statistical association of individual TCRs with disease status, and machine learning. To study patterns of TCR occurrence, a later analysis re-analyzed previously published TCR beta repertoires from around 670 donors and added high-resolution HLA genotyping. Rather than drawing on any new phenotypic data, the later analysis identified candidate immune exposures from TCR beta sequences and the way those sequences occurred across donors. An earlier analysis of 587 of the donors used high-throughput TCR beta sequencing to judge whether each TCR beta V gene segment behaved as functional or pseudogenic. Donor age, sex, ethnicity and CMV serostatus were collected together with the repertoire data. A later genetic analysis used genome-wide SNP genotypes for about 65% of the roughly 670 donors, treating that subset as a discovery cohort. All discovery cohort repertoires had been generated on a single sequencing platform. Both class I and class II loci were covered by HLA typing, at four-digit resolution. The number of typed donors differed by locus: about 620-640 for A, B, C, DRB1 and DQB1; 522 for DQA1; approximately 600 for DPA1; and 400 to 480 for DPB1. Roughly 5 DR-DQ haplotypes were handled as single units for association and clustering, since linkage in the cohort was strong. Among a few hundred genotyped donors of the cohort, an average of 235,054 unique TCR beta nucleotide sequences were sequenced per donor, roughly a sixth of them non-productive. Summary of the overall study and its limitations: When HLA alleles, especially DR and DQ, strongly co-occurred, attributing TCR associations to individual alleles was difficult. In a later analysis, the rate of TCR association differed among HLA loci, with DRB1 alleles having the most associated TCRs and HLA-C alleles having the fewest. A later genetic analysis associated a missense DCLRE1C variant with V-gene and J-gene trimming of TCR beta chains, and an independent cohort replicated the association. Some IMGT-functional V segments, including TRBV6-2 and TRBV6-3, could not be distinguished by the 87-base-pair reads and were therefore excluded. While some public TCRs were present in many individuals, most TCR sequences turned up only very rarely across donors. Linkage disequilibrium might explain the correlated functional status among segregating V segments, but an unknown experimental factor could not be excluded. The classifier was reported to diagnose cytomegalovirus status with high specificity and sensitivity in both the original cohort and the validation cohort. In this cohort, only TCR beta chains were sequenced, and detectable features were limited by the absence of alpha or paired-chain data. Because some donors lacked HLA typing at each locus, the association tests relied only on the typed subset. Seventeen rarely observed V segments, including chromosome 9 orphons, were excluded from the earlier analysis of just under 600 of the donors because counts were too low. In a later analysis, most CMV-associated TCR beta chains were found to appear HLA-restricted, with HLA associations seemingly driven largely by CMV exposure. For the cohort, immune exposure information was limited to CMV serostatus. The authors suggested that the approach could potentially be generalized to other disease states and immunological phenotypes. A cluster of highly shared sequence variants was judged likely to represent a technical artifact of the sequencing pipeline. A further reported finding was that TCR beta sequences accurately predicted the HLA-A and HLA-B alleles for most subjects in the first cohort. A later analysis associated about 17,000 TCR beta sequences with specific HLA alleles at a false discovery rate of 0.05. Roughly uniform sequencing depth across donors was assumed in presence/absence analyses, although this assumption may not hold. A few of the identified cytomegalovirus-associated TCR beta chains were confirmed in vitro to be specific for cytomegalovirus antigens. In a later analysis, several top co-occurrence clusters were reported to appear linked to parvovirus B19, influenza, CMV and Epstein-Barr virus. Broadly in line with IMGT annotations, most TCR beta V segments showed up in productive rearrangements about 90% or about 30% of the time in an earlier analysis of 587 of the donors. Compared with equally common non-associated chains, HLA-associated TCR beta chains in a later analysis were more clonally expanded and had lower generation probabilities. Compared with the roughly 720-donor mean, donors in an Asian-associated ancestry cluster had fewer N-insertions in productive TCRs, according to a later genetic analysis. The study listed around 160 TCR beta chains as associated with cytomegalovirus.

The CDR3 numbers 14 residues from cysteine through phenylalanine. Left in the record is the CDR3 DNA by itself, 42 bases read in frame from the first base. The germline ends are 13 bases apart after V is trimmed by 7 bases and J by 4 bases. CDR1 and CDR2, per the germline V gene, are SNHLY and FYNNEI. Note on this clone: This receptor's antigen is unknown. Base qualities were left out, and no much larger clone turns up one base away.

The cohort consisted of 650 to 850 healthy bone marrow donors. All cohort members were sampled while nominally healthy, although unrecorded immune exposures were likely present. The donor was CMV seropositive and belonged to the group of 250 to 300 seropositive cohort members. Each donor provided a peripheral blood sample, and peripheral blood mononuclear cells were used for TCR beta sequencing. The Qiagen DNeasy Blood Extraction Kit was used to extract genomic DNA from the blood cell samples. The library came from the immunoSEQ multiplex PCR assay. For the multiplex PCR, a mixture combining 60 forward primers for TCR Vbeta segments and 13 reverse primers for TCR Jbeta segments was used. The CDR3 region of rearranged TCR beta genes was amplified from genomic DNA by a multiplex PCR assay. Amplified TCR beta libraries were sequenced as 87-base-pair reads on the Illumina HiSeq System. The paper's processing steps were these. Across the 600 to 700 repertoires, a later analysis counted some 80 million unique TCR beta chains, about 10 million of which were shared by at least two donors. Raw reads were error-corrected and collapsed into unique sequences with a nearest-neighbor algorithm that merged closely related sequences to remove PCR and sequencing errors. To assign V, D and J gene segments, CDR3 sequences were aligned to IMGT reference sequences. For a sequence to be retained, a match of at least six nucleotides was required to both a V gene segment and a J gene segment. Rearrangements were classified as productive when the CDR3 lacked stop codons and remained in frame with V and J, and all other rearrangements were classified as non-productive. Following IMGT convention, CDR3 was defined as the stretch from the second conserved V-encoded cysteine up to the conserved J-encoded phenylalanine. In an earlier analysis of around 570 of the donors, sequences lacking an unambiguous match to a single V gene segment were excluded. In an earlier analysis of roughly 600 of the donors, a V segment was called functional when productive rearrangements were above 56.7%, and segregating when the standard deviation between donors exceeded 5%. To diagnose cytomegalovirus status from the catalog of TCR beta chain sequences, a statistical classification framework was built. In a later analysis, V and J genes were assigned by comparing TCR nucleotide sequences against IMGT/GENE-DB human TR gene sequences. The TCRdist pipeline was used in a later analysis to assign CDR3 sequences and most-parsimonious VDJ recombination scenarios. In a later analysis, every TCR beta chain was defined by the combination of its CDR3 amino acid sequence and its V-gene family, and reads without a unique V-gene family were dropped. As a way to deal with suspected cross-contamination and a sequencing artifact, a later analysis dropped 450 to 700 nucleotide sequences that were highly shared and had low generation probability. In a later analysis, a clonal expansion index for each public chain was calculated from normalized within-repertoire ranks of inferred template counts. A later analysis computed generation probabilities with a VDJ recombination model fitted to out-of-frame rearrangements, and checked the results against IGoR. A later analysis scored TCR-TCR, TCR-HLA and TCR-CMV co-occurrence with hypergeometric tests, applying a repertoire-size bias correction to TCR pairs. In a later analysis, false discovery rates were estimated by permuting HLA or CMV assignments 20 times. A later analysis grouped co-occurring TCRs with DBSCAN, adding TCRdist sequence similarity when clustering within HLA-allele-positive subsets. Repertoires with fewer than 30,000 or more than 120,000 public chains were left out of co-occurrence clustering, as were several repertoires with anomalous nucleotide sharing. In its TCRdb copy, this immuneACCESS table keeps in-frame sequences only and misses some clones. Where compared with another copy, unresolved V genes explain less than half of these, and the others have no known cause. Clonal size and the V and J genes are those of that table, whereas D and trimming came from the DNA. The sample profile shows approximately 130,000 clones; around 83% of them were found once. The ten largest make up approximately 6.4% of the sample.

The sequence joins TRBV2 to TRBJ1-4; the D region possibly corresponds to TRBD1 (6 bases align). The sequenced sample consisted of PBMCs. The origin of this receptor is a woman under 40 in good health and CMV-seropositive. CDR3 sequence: CASMAGAINEKLFF. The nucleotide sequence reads TGTGCCAGCATGGCAGGGGCGATTAATGAAAAACTGTTTTTT. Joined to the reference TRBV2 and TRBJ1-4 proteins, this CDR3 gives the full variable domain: EPEVTQTPSHQVTQMGQEVILRCVPISNHLYFYWYRQILGQKVEFLVSFYNNEISEKSEIFDDQFSVERPDGSNFTLKIRSTKLEDSAMYFCASMAGAINEKLFFGSGTQLSVL.